A selection of T cell receptor beta chains follows, all from one sample in a study of tumor-infiltrating lymphocytes in localized non-small cell lung cancer. Clones were sequenced by immunoSEQ multiplex PCR, and TCRdb holds only the in-frame ones, with some missing. The data show just over 14,000 clones, 81% seen once. Material: lung tumor tissue. Every receptor here comes from a human donor with non-small cell lung cancer. The conserved cysteine and the conserved F or W are not part of the CDR3 here. A D gene is named only where the DNA matches it firmly.

v_call	d_call	cdr3_aa
TRBV14	TRBD2	ASSHEREGGETQY
TRBV12-5	NA	ASGLSFNSGANVLT
TRBV25-1	TRBD1	ASSEWTGSSYNEQF
TRBV6-1	NA	ASSAGSDSYEQY
TRBV5-4	TRBD2	ASSFGLAVITDTQY
TRBV27	TRBD2	ASSTPGLAGVHEQF
TRBV9	NA	ASSVQGSTDTQY
TRBV11-2	NA	ASSLIEAF
TRBV9	TRBD2	ASSAGLAGQF
TRBV29-1	NA	SPVGDLGEAF
TRBV4-2	NA	ASSQSRTNYGYT
TRBV4-3	TRBD1	ASSQDRVALARGELF
TRBV2	TRBD2	ASSLAGGPGELF
TRBV2	TRBD1	ASSVDRGNQPQH
TRBV19	TRBD1	ASSITPRQGGYT
TRBV7-8	NA	ASSLGGNGNQPQH
TRBV7-8	TRBD1	ASSRPDRGNHYGYT
TRBV4-1	NA	TSSRGLGSGNSEQY
TRBV4-1	NA	ASSQVGLSRGNEQF
TRBV21-1	NA	ASMYVENIQY
TRBV7-2	NA	ASSLAATSETQY
TRBV21-1	NA	ASSRGTGEAYTEAF
TRBV30	TRBD2	AWTSGYEQY
TRBV6-6	NA	ASSFGGNGEQY
TRBV14	NA	ASSQDLSYEQY
TRBV30	TRBD1	ASNPRQGGLSYEQY
TRBV11-2	TRBD2	ASSILAGSYNEQF